These T cell receptor beta chains were read from a single sample in a study of shared clonotypes between healthy human individuals. Assay used: immunoSEQ multiplex PCR; TCRdb lists only in-frame clones, some missing. Of a few million clones listed, 93% are singletons. The sample was naive CD8+ T cells from PBMCs. The receptors stem from a man between 18 and 35 years old in good health. Some clones in this sample may be carry-over from other donors' samples. Each CDR3 is given with its conserved first and last residue. D genes are given only for firm matches. Clone sizes are given selectively: once, few, many, or a class where the clone is expanded.

DNA,CDR3,V,size,J,D
TGTGCCAGCAGTTTATCCCAACCACGGGATAACTATGGCTACACCTTC,CASSLSQPRDNYGYTF,TRBV27,NA,TRBJ1-2,NA
TGCGCCAGCAGCCCGCTGTTCGGAGAAAGTCGTTGGAACACTGAAGCTTTCTTT,CASSPLFGESRWNTEAFF,TRBV5-1,NA,TRBJ1-1,NA
TGTGCCAGCAGTTTACTCGGGACTAGTACCCACAATGAGCAGTTCTTC,CASSLLGTSTHNEQFF,TRBV27,NA,TRBJ2-1,TRBD2
TGTGCCAGCAGCTCCAAATATGATAGTGAGCAGTTCTTC,CASSSKYDSEQFF,TRBV7-9,NA,TRBJ2-1,NA
TGTGCCAGCAGTTTGCGGTTGGGAAGTCAGCCCCAGCATTTT,CASSLRLGSQPQHF,TRBV27,NA,TRBJ1-5,NA
TGTGCCAGCAGCTCCCGGGACAGGGGATCCTACGAGCAGTACTTC,CASSSRDRGSYEQYF,TRBV11-2,NA,TRBJ2-7,TRBD1
TGTGCCAGCAGCCTGACCCGGGACTTCTCCTACGAGCAGTACTTC,CASSLTRDFSYEQYF,TRBV27,NA,TRBJ2-7,NA
TGCGCCAGCAGCCAATCCCGAGGGGGTCGCTACGAGCAGTACTTC,CASSQSRGGRYEQYF,TRBV4-1,NA,TRBJ2-7,NA
TGTGCCAGCAGCCCAGGGGTCCTTAATGAAAAACTGTTTTTT,CASSPGVLNEKLFF,TRBV9,NA,TRBJ1-4,NA
TGTGCCAGCAGCGTCCCCCCCAATGTAGCGGGATCGAACAATGAGCAGTTCTTC,CASSVPPNVAGSNNEQFF,TRBV9,NA,TRBJ2-1,TRBD2
TGCGCCAGCAGCTCCGGACCCTCTATTACTAGCGGGTTTTCCTACGAGCAGTACTTC,CASSSGPSITSGFSYEQYF,TRBV5-1,NA,TRBJ2-7,TRBD2
TGCAGCGTTGAAGTTCGCGGTAGCTCCTACGAGCAGTACTTC,CSVEVRGSSYEQYF,TRBV29-1,NA,TRBJ2-7,NA
TGTGCCAGCAGCCAGGGAACGGGTGGCCACGAGCAGTACTTC,CASSQGTGGHEQYF,TRBV27,NA,TRBJ2-7,NA
TGTGCCATCAGGGAAAGGCAGGGCACTGAAGCTTTCTTT,CAIRERQGTEAFF,TRBV10-3,few,TRBJ1-1,NA
TGTGCCAGTAAAAGCCGCCTAGCGGGATATTCCAATGAGCAGTTCTTC,CASKSRLAGYSNEQFF,TRBV19,NA,TRBJ2-1,TRBD2
TGTGCCAGCAGCCGAGTATGGGGAGACGAAAAACTGTTTTTT,CASSRVWGDEKLFF,TRBV7-6,NA,TRBJ1-4,NA
TGTGCCAGCAGCCTATTGGGGGGGCCTTACAATGAGCAGTTCTTC,CASSLLGGPYNEQFF,TRBV7-2,NA,TRBJ2-1,NA
TGTGCCAGCAGCGTAGGAGCTAGCAGCACCACAGATACGCAGTATTTT,CASSVGASSTTDTQYF,TRBV9,NA,TRBJ2-3,NA
TGTGCCAGCAGCTCCGGCTATGGGACTAAAGAGACCCAGTACTTC,CASSSGYGTKETQYF,TRBV7-9,NA,TRBJ2-5,TRBD2
TGCGCCAGCAGCTTGGTACTAGCGGGGGCCCCGAACACCGGGGAGCTGTTTTTT,CASSLVLAGAPNTGELFF,TRBV5-1,once,TRBJ2-2,TRBD2
TGCAGCGTGGGGGACTTTACTGGCAACACTGAAGCTTTCTTT,CSVGDFTGNTEAFF,TRBV29-1,NA,TRBJ1-1,NA
TGTGCCAGCAGCGGACGGACCTACGAGCAGTACTTC,CASSGRTYEQYF,TRBV9,NA,TRBJ2-7,NA
TGTGCCAGCAGCGAAGGCCCGGGGATCACTGAAGCTTTCTTT,CASSEGPGITEAFF,TRBV13,NA,TRBJ1-1,NA
TGTGCCAGCAGCTATGCGGGTCACACTGAAGCTTTCTTT,CASSYAGHTEAFF,TRBV7-9,NA,TRBJ1-1,NA
TGTGCCACCAGCCGATCGACTAGCGGGAGTTACGAGCAGTACTTC,CATSRSTSGSYEQYF,TRBV15,NA,TRBJ2-7,TRBD2
TGTGCCAGCAGTTTGAGCCATTACAATGAGCAGTTCTTC,CASSLSHYNEQFF,TRBV27,NA,TRBJ2-1,NA
TGTGCCAGCAGCCCAGGGGGCCAATACGAGCAGTACTTC,CASSPGGQYEQYF,TRBV9,NA,TRBJ2-7,TRBD1
TGCGCCAGCAGCCAAGGCAGCTCAAATACCTACGAGCAGTACTTC,CASSQGSSNTYEQYF,TRBV4-3,NA,TRBJ2-7,NA
TGTGCCAGCAGTTATGGGGGGCTCAGGAATGAGCAGTTCTTC,CASSYGGLRNEQFF,TRBV6-5,NA,TRBJ2-1,NA
TGTGCCAGCAGTCTGTCTAGCGGTTGGTTCGAGCAGTACTTC,CASSLSSGWFEQYF,TRBV27,once,TRBJ2-7,TRBD2
TGTGCCAGCAGTTTATTATGGGGGCTTTCCTACGAGCAGTACTTC,CASSLLWGLSYEQYF,TRBV27,NA,TRBJ2-7,NA
TGTGCCATCAGGACAGGTGAAAGGGGCGAGCAGTACTTC,CAIRTGERGEQYF,TRBV10-3,NA,TRBJ2-7,NA